The sequence of this TCR beta chain was determined in a study of blood T cell repertoires in COVID-19 (dated by TCRdb to the early 2020s). Turning to the overall study: Collaborator samples came from the United States, Italy and Spain and covered acute and convalescent phases of COVID-19. The samples were drawn from the first 160 participants of the ongoing ImmuneRACE study and from 1,254 subjects provided by 6 global collaborators. Where available, HLA class I and class II types were obtained from metadata supplied by the sample provider rather than from assay-based typing. The repertoires were released in a freely available public database meant as a resource for research on the immune response to SARS-CoV-2. Deeply sampled blood TCRbeta repertoires from subjects exposed to, actively infected with, or recovered from COVID-19 were included in the dataset. The prospective study material was composed of cDNA or gDNA derived from T cells, B-cell-depleted T cells, or PBMCs. A de-identified subject ID, COVID-19 status, age in years and sex were almost always included in the sample metadata. Findings and caveats that apply to the study as a whole: The quantity of clinical and demographic metadata differed by source and by participant and was supplied without curation.

On this clone itself: Its antigen is currently not known. No base quality values were provided; no much bigger clone lies one nucleotide off.

The immunoSEQ Assay, a bias-controlled multiplex PCR, was used to amplify TCRbeta CDR3 regions from genomic DNA. Per the authors' processing: The number of nucleated cells in each sample was estimated from the amplification of reference gene primers within the assay. To quantify the absolute abundance of each unique TCRbeta CDR3 rearrangement, sequence reads were collapsed and filtered. For each sample, productive Simpson clonality was calculated by taking the square root of Simpson's diversity index across productive rearrangements. TCRdb carries this immuneACCESS record with in-frame sequences only. Its versions omit some clonotypes, under half of them owing to an unresolved V gene in the studies checked, with the rest unexplained. The V and J calls and clone size were taken over from that table, and D and trimming were inferred from the DNA. The sample yields approximately 190,000 clones; around four fifths were counted once. The ten biggest clones cover 20% of the sample.

The collaborating institutions used their own protocols to collect whole blood in K2EDTA tubes. Collaborator samples were shipped for TCRbeta analysis as frozen whole blood, isolated PBMCs, or DNA extracted from either sample type. Per the germline V gene (reference sequence), LGHDT is the CDR1 and YNNKEL is the CDR2. Reading from cysteine to valine, the CDR3 counts 12 amino acids. The retained sequence is limited to the CDR3, 36 bases, with the frame set at the first base. Deletion took 1 base off V and 6 bases off J, with a span of 7 bases between the germline ends. The rearrangement combines TRBV3-1 (or the pseudogene TRBV3-2) with TRBJ2-7; TRBD1 is perhaps the D gene, given 6 matching bases. The source material was peripheral blood. The sequence came from a human donor in a cohort sampled during active COVID-19. The CDR3 protein sequence reads: CASSQGQAEQYV. The DNA sequence reads TGTGCCAGCAGCCAAGGACAGGCCGAGCAGTACGTC.